Listed here are 12 T cell receptor delta chains from one sample, sequenced in a study of human gamma delta and Vdelta1 T cells. TCRdb re-called clones from the PCR reads using CATT. The sample holds thousands of delta-chain clones; about 40% are singletons and the top ten take approximately 6.3%. Antigen specificity for these receptors is unknown. Sample: Vdelta1 gamma-delta T cells from blood grown in culture (DOT cells). Source of these receptors: a human donor in good health.

This clone is labeled medium-sized. This sequence joins TRDV1 and TRDJ1; possibly TRDD2 for D (6 bases). Between the trimmed V and J ends, which lost 3 bases and 0 bases, there was a span of 44 bases. The CDR3 runs 26 residues. The germline CDR1 and CDR2 sequences are TSWWSYY and QGS. CDR3 loop: CALGDIGLPRRHRGINHPPYTDKLIF. CDR3 DNA: TGTGCTCTTGGGGATATAGGCCTTCCCAGAAGACATAGAGGGATTAACCACCCACCCTACACCGATAAACTCATCTTT.

In this sample, this clone turned up a few times. The chain is built from TRDV1 and TRDJ1; D uncertain. The V gene lost 2 bases and the J gene lost 1 base, with 14 bases spanning the gap. Germline CDR1 reads TSWWSYY; CDR2 reads QGS. The CDR3 covers 16 residues. CDR3 protein: CALGESRVDGTDKLIF. The CDR3 DNA follows: TGTGCTCTTGGGGAATCCCGGGTCGACGGCACCGATAAACTCATCTTT.

This chain joins TRDV1 and TRDJ1, with 7 bases matching TRDD3. Germline CDR1 TSWWSYY, CDR2 QGS. The J segment lost 4 bases and the V segment lost 2 bases, leaving 13 bases of the junction unmatched. There are 17 residues in the CDR3. CDR3 DNA: TGTGCTCTTGGGGAATTGACTTTCGGTGGGGGAGTCGATAAACTCATCTTT. Its translation: CALGELTFGGGVDKLIF.

The chain uses TRDV1 and TRDJ1; D not resolved. The length of the CDR3 is 14 residues. Germline loops: CDR1 TSWWSYY, CDR2 QGS. With 3 bases removed from V and 0 bases from J, the gap between germline ends came to 8 bases. The CDR3 DNA reads TGTGCTCTTGGGGATCCCGATTACACCGATAAACTCATCTTT. Its translation is CALGDPDYTDKLIF.

This clone has just a few counts. The J gene is TRDJ1, the V gene TRDV1; TRDD2 matches 7 bases. CDR3 size: 19 residues. Unmatched junction bases numbered 15, after V lost 2 bases and J lost 0 bases. From germline, CDR1 is TSWWSYY and CDR2 QGS. The CDR3 nucleotides read TGTGCTCTTGGGGAAATTTTTAACTTCCTAGAGATAGACACCGATAAACTCATCTTT. Translated: CALGEIFNFLEIDTDKLIF.

Only a few counts were recorded for this clone. J is TRDJ4 and V is TRDV1, with D perhaps TRDD3 (5 bases). From germline, CDR1 is TSWWSYY and CDR2 QGS. This CDR3 region has 15 residues. Trimming removed 2 bases from V and 2 bases from J, with 15 bases in between. CDR3 sequence reads: CALGEWGLPSRPLIF. The CDR3 coding sequence is TGTGCTCTTGGGGAATGGGGCCTCCCCTCGAGACCCCTGATCTTT.

This clone was found a few times. The chain carries TRDV1 and TRDJ1, with D uncertain. Trimming pared 1 base from V and 0 bases from J, leaving 12 bases between. From germline, CDR1 is TSWWSYY and CDR2 QGS. CDR3 size: 16 residues. The CDR3 DNA reads TGTGCTCTTGGGGAACGATGGGACCAGTACACCGATAAACTCATCTTT. Translating it yields CALGERWDQYTDKLIF.

This clone was seen more than once but under ten times. This chain links TRDV1 with TRDJ1; 8 nucleotides align to TRDD3. CDR1 and CDR2 (germline): TSWWSYY, QGS. The junction had 22 bases not matched to a gene; V was cut back by 1 base and J by 0 bases. This CDR3 region has 22 residues. The CDR3 DNA reads TGTGCTCTTGGGGAACCTACTGTTACCAACTACGCGACTGGGGGTCACACCGATAAACTCATCTTT. Amino acids: CALGEPTVTNYATGGHTDKLIF.

This clone was counted a few times. V usage is TRDV1 and J usage is TRDJ1; 9 nucleotides match TRDD3. The CDR3 contains 17 residues. Germline lookup yields CDR1 TSWWSYY and CDR2 QGS. Trimming took 4 bases from V and 6 from J; bases not matched to a gene: 15. The CDR3 DNA follows: TGTGCTCTTGGGGGTCTCGAACTGGGACCTGGGGGATATAAACTCATCTTT. It is translated as CALGGLELGPGGYKLIF.

This clone occurred a few times. The chain has TRDV1 and TRDJ1; the D gene is possibly TRDD2 (6 bases). CDR3 size: 16 residues. V was cut by 3 bases and J by 2 bases, with 16 bases left in between. CDR1 is TSWWSYY, CDR2 QGS, per germline. CDR3 sequence: CALGDLGPSRTDKLIF. The CDR3 DNA reads TGTGCTCTTGGGGATCTAGGACCTTCCCGGACCGATAAACTCATCTTT.

As regards this clone: A read error is possible here, since a much larger clone lies one base away. Other DNA sequences in the same sample also yield this CDR3. The chain employs TRDV1 and TRDJ1, with 7 bases identical to TRDD3. The CDR3 loop spans 17 amino acids. Germline V gene data show CDR1 as TSWWSYY and CDR2 as QGS. Germline trimming cut 0 bases from V and 1 base from J; bases unmatched to any gene: 8. Written as DNA, the CDR3 is TGTGCTCTTGGGGAACTTATTCGGCTGGGGGGCACCGATAAACTCATCTTT. It codes for CALGELIRLGGTDKLIF.

The chain uses TRDV1 and TRDJ1, with D possibly TRDD3 on 6 matching bases. Germline V gene data show CDR1 as TSWWSYY and CDR2 as QGS. Trimming shortened V by 3 bases and J by 5 bases, and 25 bases separated the two germline ends. The CDR3 covers 18 residues. The CDR3 coding sequence is TGTGCTCTTGGGGAGGGTCCCCTGGGGATTGCCACTTATGATAAACTCATCTTT. It translates to CALGEGPLGIATYDKLIF.